This is a list of T cell receptor beta chains from one sample in a study of shared clonotypes between healthy human individuals. TCRdb's table, derived via immunoSEQ multiplex PCR, lists solely in-frame clones and lacks some. The sample lists 500,000 to 700,000 clones, approximately 95% occurring once. The sample consisted of naive CD8+ T cells sorted from blood. The receptors stem from a woman aged 25 to 39 in good health. Each CDR3 is given with its conserved first and last residue. Fields, in order: CDR3 DNA, CDR3 protein, clone size, D gene, J gene, V gene. D genes are given only for firm matches. Some rows mark clone size as missing; the rest say once, few, many or name a class of expanded clone.

TGTGCCAGCGAAGAGTCTGGGAGTAGAACAGGGCTTGGTGGCTACACCTTC,CASEESGSRTGLGGYTF,-,-,TRBJ1-2,TRBV19
TGTGCCAGCACACCGGGGCAGGGTCTATCACCCCTCCACTTT,CASTPGQGLSPLHF,-,-,TRBJ1-6,TRBV6-5
TGCGCCAGCAGGGGGACTAGCGGGAGATCGTCCTACGAGCAGTACTTC,CASRGTSGRSSYEQYF,-,TRBD2,TRBJ2-7,TRBV10-1
TGCAGCATAACAGGGGGAGCTAACTATGGCTACACCTTC,CSITGGANYGYTF,-,TRBD1,TRBJ1-2,TRBV29-1
TGCGCCAGCCAAGGGGATTCAGATACGCAGTATTTT,CASQGDSDTQYF,-,-,TRBJ2-3,TRBV5-1
TGTGCCAGCATGTGGACAGGGGAAGTGGGCTACACCTTC,CASMWTGEVGYTF,-,TRBD1,TRBJ1-2,TRBV6-1
TGTGCCAGCAGTGAAGTTTCGTGGGCGGGAGATGGAAAACTGTTTTTT,CASSEVSWAGDGKLFF,once,-,TRBJ1-4,TRBV6-1
TGTGCCAGCAGTGAACAGACAGACGAGCAGTACTTC,CASSEQTDEQYF,-,-,TRBJ2-7,TRBV6-5
TGTGCCAGCAGTTACAATTGGGGGGATCTTAGTCCCTACGAGCAGTACTTC,CASSYNWGDLSPYEQYF,-,-,TRBJ2-7,TRBV27
TGTGCCAGCAGTTTGATGACAGGCAGTGCAGGGGCTGAAGCTTTCTTT,CASSLMTGSAGAEAFF,-,-,TRBJ1-1,TRBV28
TGTGCCAGCCATCTTGGTTACCGCCCGTCGAACACTGAAGCTTTCTTT,CASHLGYRPSNTEAFF,-,-,TRBJ1-1,TRBV2
TGTGCCAGCAGCCAAGGGACTAGCGATATCACAGATACGCAGTATTTT,CASSQGTSDITDTQYF,-,TRBD2,TRBJ2-3,TRBV4-2
TGTGCCAGCAGCTTAGGGGAGAACACTGAAGCTTTCTTT,CASSLGENTEAFF,-,-,TRBJ1-1,TRBV5-8
TGTGCCAGTAGTATAGTGGGGACAGCCTACGAGCAGTACTTC,CASSIVGTAYEQYF,-,TRBD1,TRBJ2-7,TRBV19
TGTGCCAGCAGTTACTCCATAGACGACGAGCAGTACTTC,CASSYSIDDEQYF,-,-,TRBJ2-7,TRBV6-5
TGCAGTGCTAGAGTGGTTGGTGAGCAGTTCTTC,CSARVVGEQFF,-,-,TRBJ2-1,TRBV20-1
TGTGCCAGCAGTTTCCAGGGAAGCTCCTACGAGCAGTACTTC,CASSFQGSSYEQYF,-,-,TRBJ2-7,TRBV28
TGTGCCAGCAGTTTTGGGGGCCCCCACGAGCAGTACTTC,CASSFGGPHEQYF,-,-,TRBJ2-7,TRBV27
TGTGCCAGCAGCTTAGAAACAATGGGATCAACTAATGAAAAACTGTTTTTT,CASSLETMGSTNEKLFF,-,-,TRBJ1-4,TRBV7-6
TGTGCCAGCAGCGTGGGACTAGCGGAGGTAGATGAGCAGTTCTTC,CASSVGLAEVDEQFF,-,TRBD2,TRBJ2-1,TRBV7-9
TGTGCCAGCAGTTACTCCAGGACAAACTACTACGAGCAGTACTTC,CASSYSRTNYYEQYF,-,-,TRBJ2-7,TRBV6-5
TGTGCCAGCAGCAACAAGAGAGGCAGCCATAGCAATCAGCCCCAGCATTTT,CASSNKRGSHSNQPQHF,-,-,TRBJ1-5,TRBV7-9
TGTGCCAGACTGGCCTCGCCTCAGGGCGGCCTAGCCAAAAACATTCAGTACTTC,CARLASPQGGLAKNIQYF,-,-,TRBJ2-4,TRBV21-1
TGTGCCAGCAGTCTAGGGACCCTCACTGAAGCTTTCTTT,CASSLGTLTEAFF,-,-,TRBJ1-1,TRBV27
TGTGCCAGCAGCTTAGTCAATAACAATGAGCAGTTCTTC,CASSLVNNNEQFF,-,-,TRBJ2-1,TRBV7-2
TGTGCCAGCAGCGTCGGACAGGGCGGCTACGAGCAGTACTTC,CASSVGQGGYEQYF,-,TRBD1,TRBJ2-7,TRBV27
TGTGCCAGCACCCGGACTAGCGCAAGCTACGAGCAGTACTTC,CASTRTSASYEQYF,-,TRBD2,TRBJ2-7,TRBV28
TGTGCCAGCAGCTCCGGTTGGGGCTACGAGCAGTACTTC,CASSSGWGYEQYF,once,-,TRBJ2-7,TRBV5-5
TGTGCCACCAGCAGTGCTACAGGGGCCCAGTACTTC,CATSSATGAQYF,-,TRBD1,TRBJ2-5,TRBV15
TGTGCCAGCAGCTCGATAAAGAACACTGAAGCTTTCTTT,CASSSIKNTEAFF,-,-,TRBJ1-1,TRBV6-5
TGTGCCAGCAGCTCCCGGGCCGAAGAATGGGACACTGAAGCTTTCTTT,CASSSRAEEWDTEAFF,-,-,TRBJ1-1,TRBV7-8
TGTGCCAGCAGTTTCATTCCCGGGACAGGGGGCACCGGGGAGCTGTTTTTT,CASSFIPGTGGTGELFF,-,TRBD1,TRBJ2-2,TRBV28
TGTGCCAGTATGGAGGGGACAGGCTCGAACACCGGGGAGCTGTTTTTT,CASMEGTGSNTGELFF,-,TRBD1,TRBJ2-2,TRBV19
TGTGCCAGCAGCAGTTCAGATAGCACTGAAGCTTTCTTT,CASSSSDSTEAFF,-,-,TRBJ1-1,TRBV5-6
TGTGCCAGCAGTTTGCGAGGGGAGTCCTACGAGCAGTACTTC,CASSLRGESYEQYF,-,-,TRBJ2-7,TRBV27
TGCGCCAGCAGCTTAGGACAGGGAGGGGCCCTCGAGCAGTACTTC,CASSLGQGGALEQYF,-,-,TRBJ2-7,TRBV5-1
TGTGCCAGCAGCTCTACAGGGGGAACGACAGATACGCAGTATTTT,CASSSTGGTTDTQYF,-,TRBD1,TRBJ2-3,TRBV28
TGCGCCAGCAGCCAAGGGAGAAATGAGCAGTTCTTC,CASSQGRNEQFF,-,-,TRBJ2-1,TRBV4-1
TGTGCCAGCAGCCTTCATGGTCCCATAGCGGGACCCCTCTCCTACGAGCAGTACTTC,CASSLHGPIAGPLSYEQYF,-,TRBD2,TRBJ2-7,TRBV7-6
TGTGCCACCAGCAGAACGGACAGGGAAAAACTGTTTTTT,CATSRTDREKLFF,-,TRBD1,TRBJ1-4,TRBV15
TGTGCCAGCAGTCACCCTCCGGGACGCACACAAGAAGAGACCCAGTACTTC,CASSHPPGRTQEETQYF,-,-,TRBJ2-5,TRBV28
TGTGCCAGCAGTGCGACAGGCTATGGCTACACCTTC,CASSATGYGYTF,-,-,TRBJ1-2,TRBV2
TGTGCCAGCAGCCACCGGGGTGGGGGGTACAATGAGCAGTTCTTC,CASSHRGGGYNEQFF,-,-,TRBJ2-1,TRBV5-4
TGTGCCAGCAGCCTAGGGACTAGCGGGAGGTCTCGGGAGACCCAGTACTTC,CASSLGTSGRSRETQYF,-,TRBD2,TRBJ2-5,TRBV5-4
TGTGCCAGCAGCGGTAGTGGAACTAGCACAGATACGCAGTATTTT,CASSGSGTSTDTQYF,-,-,TRBJ2-3,TRBV5-8
TGTGCCAGCAGTCCTAGGGGGCCTTACGAGCAGTACTTC,CASSPRGPYEQYF,once,TRBD1,TRBJ2-7,TRBV27
TGTGCCAGCAGTTTCGTAGGGGGCGGTCAGCCCCAGCATTTT,CASSFVGGGQPQHF,-,TRBD1,TRBJ1-5,TRBV28
TGTGCCAGCAGTTACGGGGGCGCGGGGGTTAGTGGGGAGCTGTTTTTT,CASSYGGAGVSGELFF,-,-,TRBJ2-2,TRBV6-5
TGTGCCAGCAGCTCAAGCGGACTAGACGCAGATACGCAGTATTTT,CASSSSGLDADTQYF,-,TRBD2,TRBJ2-3,TRBV7-8
TGTGCCAGCAGACCCGGACAGGGCTATGGCTACACCTTC,CASRPGQGYGYTF,-,TRBD1,TRBJ1-2,TRBV27
TGTGCCAGCAGTTCTAGCGGGAGACCCCTACCCGACAATGAGCAGTTCTTC,CASSSSGRPLPDNEQFF,-,TRBD2,TRBJ2-1,TRBV27
TGCAGCGTTGACCCCGGCAGCTACAATGAGCAGTTCTTC,CSVDPGSYNEQFF,-,-,TRBJ2-1,TRBV29-1
TGTGCCAGCAGCTTAGAGGGACAGGGGACTAGACTGACCCAAGAGACCCAGTACTTC,CASSLEGQGTRLTQETQYF,once,TRBD1,TRBJ2-5,TRBV11-2
TGTGCCAGCAGCTCCCCGGGACAGGGGTCCTCTGGAAACACCATATATTTT,CASSSPGQGSSGNTIYF,-,TRBD1,TRBJ1-3,TRBV7-8
TGTGCCAGCAGCTTCGGGAACACTGAAGCTTTCTTT,CASSFGNTEAFF,-,-,TRBJ1-1,TRBV13
TGTGCCAGCAGCAAAGAGTCAAGGGACACGGCCTACGAGCAGTACTTC,CASSKESRDTAYEQYF,-,-,TRBJ2-7,TRBV21-1